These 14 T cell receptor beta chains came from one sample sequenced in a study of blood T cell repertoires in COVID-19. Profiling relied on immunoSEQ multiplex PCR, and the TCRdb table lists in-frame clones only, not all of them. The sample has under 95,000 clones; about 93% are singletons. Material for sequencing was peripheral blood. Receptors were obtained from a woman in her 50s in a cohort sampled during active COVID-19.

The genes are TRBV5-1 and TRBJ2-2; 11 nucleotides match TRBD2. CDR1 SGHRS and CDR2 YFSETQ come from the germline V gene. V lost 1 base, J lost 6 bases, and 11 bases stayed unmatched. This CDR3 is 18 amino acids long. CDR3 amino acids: CASSLSSGRSQGPGELFF. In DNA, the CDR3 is TGCGCCAGCAGCTTGTCTAGCGGGAGGTCTCAAGGGCCCGGGGAGCTGTTTTTT. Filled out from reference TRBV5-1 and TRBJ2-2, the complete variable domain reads KAGVTQTPRYLIKTRGQQVTLSCSPISGHRSVSWYQQTPGQGLQFLFEYFSETQRNKGNFPGRFSGRQFSNSRSEMNVSTLELGDSALYLCASSLSSGRSQGPGELFFGEGSRLTVL.

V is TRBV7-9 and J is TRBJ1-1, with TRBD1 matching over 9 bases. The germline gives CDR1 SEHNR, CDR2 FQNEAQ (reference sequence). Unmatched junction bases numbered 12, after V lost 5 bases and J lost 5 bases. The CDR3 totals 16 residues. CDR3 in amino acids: CASSPLWTGEVTEAFF. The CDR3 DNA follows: TGTGCCAGCAGCCCACTATGGACAGGGGAAGTAACTGAAGCTTTCTTT. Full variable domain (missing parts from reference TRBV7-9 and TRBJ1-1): DTGVSQNPRHKITKRGQNVTFRCDPISEHNRLYWYRQTLGQGPEFLTYFQNEAQLEKSRLLSDRFSAERPKGSFSTLEIQRTEQGDSAMYLCASSPLWTGEVTEAFFGQGTRLTVV.

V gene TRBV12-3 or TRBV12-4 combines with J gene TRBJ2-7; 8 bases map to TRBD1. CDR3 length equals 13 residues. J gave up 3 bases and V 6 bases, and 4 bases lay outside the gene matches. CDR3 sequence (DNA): TGTGCCAGCAGCCCGGGACAGGTCTACGAGCAGTACTTC. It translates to CASSPGQVYEQYF.

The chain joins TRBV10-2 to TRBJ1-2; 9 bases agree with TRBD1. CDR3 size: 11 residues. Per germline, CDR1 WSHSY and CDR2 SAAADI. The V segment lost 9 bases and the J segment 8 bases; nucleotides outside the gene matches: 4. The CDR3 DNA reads TGCGCCAGTGGGGACAGGGACGGCTACACCTTC. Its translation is CASGDRDGYTF.

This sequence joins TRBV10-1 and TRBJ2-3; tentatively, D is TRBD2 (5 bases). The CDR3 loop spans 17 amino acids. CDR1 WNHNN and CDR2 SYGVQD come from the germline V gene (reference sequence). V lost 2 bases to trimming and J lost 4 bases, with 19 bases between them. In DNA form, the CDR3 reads TGCGCCAGCAGTGAGAACGCGGGCCCAGGTTCGGCAGATACGCAGTATTTT. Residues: CASSENAGPGSADTQYF.

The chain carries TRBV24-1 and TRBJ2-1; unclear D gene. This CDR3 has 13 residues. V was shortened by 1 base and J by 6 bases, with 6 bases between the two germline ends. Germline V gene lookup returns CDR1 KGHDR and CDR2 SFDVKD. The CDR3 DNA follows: TGTGCCACCAGTGATTTTTACGGCAATGAGCAGTTCTTC. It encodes CATSDFYGNEQFF.

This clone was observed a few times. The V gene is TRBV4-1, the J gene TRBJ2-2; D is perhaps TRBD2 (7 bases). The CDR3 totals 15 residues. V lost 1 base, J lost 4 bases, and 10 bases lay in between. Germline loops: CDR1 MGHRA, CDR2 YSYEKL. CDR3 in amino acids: CASSQGGGATGELFF. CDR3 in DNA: TGCGCCAGCAGCCAAGGAGGGGGGGCCACCGGGGAGCTGTTTTTT.

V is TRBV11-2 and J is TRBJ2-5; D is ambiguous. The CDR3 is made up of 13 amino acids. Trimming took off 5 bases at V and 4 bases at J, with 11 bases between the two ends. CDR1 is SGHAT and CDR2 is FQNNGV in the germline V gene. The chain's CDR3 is CASSLRHPETQYF. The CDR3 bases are TGTGCCAGCAGCCTGCGACATCCAGAGACCCAGTACTTC.

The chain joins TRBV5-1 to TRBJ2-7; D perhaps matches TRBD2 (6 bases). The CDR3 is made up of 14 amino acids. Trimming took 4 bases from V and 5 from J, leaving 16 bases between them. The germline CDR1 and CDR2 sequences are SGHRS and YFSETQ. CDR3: CASSQRRGTHEQYF. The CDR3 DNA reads TGCGCCAGCAGCCAACGGCGGGGAACTCACGAGCAGTACTTC.

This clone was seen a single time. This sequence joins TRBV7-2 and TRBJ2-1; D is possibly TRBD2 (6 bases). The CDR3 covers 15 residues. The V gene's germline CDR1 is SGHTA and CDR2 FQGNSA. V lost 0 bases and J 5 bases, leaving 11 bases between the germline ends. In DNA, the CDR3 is TGTGCCAGCAGCTTAGCTACCGGGACTGACAATGAGCAGTTCTTC. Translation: CASSLATGTDNEQFF.

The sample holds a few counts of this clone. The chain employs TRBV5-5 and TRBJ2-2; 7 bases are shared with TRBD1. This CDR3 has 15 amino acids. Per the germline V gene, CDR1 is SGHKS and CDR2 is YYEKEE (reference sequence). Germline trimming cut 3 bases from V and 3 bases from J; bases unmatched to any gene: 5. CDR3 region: CASSSQGTYTGELFF. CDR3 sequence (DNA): TGTGCCAGCAGCTCACAGGGGACGTACACCGGGGAGCTGTTTTTT.

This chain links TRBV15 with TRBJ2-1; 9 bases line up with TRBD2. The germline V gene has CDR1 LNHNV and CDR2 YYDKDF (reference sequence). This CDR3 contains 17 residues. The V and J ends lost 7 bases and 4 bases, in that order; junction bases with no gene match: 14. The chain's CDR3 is CATKRGLAGGRYNEQFF. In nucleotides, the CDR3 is TGTGCCACCAAACGTGGGCTGGCGGGAGGGCGGTACAATGAGCAGTTCTTC.

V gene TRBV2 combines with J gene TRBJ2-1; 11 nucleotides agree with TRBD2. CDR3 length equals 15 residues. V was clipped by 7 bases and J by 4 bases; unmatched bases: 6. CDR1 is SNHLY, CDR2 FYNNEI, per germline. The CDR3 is CASKFLAGGYNEQFF. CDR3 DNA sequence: TGTGCCAGCAAGTTCCTAGCGGGAGGATACAATGAGCAGTTCTTC.

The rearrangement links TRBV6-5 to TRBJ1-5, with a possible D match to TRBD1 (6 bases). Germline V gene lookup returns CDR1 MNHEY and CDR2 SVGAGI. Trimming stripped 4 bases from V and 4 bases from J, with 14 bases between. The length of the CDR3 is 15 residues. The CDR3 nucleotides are TGTGCCAGCAGTTCCTCCGGGACAAGGAATCAGCCCCAGCATTTT. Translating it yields CASSSSGTRNQPQHF.